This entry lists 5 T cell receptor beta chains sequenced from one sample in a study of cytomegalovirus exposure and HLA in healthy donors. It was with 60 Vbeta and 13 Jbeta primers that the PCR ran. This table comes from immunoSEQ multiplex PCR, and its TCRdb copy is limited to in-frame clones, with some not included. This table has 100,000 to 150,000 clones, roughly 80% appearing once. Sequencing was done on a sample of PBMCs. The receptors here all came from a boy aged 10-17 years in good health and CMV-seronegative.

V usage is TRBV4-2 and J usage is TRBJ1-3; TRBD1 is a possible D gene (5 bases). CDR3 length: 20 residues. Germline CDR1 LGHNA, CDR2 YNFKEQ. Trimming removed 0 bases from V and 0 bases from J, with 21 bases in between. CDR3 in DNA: TGTGCCAGCAGCCAAGATAGGGCGCCTCTGGGGGGGACCTCTGGAAACACCATATATTTT. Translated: CASSQDRAPLGGTSGNTIYF.

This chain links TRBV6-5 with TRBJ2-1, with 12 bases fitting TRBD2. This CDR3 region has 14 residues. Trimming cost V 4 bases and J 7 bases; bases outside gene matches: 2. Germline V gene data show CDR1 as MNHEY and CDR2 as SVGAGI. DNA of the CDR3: TGTGCCAGCAGTTCCGGGACTAGCGGGAATGAGCAGTTCTTC. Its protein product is CASSSGTSGNEQFF.

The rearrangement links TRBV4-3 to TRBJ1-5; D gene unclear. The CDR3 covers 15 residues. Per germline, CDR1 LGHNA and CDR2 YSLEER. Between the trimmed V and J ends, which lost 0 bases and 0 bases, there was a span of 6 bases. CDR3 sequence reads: CASSQDHYSNQPQHF. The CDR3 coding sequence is TGCGCCAGCAGCCAAGATCACTATAGCAATCAGCCCCAGCATTTT.

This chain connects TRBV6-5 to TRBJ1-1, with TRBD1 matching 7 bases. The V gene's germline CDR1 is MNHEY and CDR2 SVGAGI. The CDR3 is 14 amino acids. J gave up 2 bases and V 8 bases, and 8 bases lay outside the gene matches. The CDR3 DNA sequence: TGTGCCAGCTTCCTTCGGGACAGTAACACTGAAGCTTTCTTT. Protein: CASFLRDSNTEAFF.

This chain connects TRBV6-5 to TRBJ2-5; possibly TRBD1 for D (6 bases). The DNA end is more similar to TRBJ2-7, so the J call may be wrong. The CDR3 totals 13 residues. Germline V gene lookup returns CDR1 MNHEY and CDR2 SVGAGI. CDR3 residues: CASSSGQSYEQYF. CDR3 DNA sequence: TGTGCCAGCAGTTCTGGACAGTCCTACGAGCAGTACTTC.